Below are 29 T cell receptor beta chains sequenced from a single sample in a study of regulatory T cells in long-lasting Graves disease. Time point here: persistent/refractory GD, antithyroid drugs over 5 years with positive TRAb. Construction of the TCR library relied on RNA isolated from PBMCs. Building of the TCR beta libraries involved iRepertoire HTBI primers and Arm-PCR of CDR3 regions. TCRdb processed the multiplex PCR reads anew with MiXCR; each CDR3 protein has one entry. The sample has 400,000 to 500,000 distinct CDR3 sequences, approximately 22% seen once. Specimen: peripheral blood mononuclear cells (PBMCs), collected when the disease was refractory, from a patient treated with antithyroid drugs. The receptor source for this set is a female donor with Graves disease.

This clonotype was detected a few times. A much bigger clone sits one base away, suggesting this may be a read error. Since no conserved phenylalanine or tryptophan closes the CDR3, a read error is the likely cause. The chain is built from TRBV11-2 and TRBJ1-1; D is uncertain. Germline CDR1 and CDR2: SGHAT and FQNNGV. This CDR3 has 13 residues. V was trimmed by 5 bases and J by 1 base, leaving 8 bases between them. For the CDR3, the DNA is TGTGCCAGCAGCGCACAGCAGAACACTGAAGCTTTCCTT. Translation gives CASSAQQNTEAFL.

V gene TRBV28 combines with J gene TRBJ2-3; TRBD2 is a possible D gene (5 bases). The CDR3 runs to 14 residues. V shed 5 bases and J shed 6 bases, with 15 bases lying between them. Germline-derived CDR1 and CDR2 are MDHEN and SYDVKM. CDR3 nucleotides: TGTGCCAGCAGTCTTACGACTACACCCGATACGCAGTATTTT. Amino acids: CASSLTTTPDTQYF.

This clonotype came up many times. V usage is TRBV20-1 and J usage is TRBJ2-4; perhaps D is TRBD1 or TRBD2 (5 bases each). This CDR3 has 16 amino acids. Looked up from germline, CDR1 is DFQATT and CDR2 is SNEGSKA (reference sequence). V shed 3 bases and J shed 1 base, with 16 bases lying between them. The CDR3: CSASFTEGWAKNIQYF. For the CDR3, the DNA is TGCAGTGCTAGTTTTACAGAGGGGTGGGCCAAAAACATTCAGTACTTC.

This clonotype was picked up many times. The chain uses TRBV20-1 and TRBJ2-5; 12 nucleotides line up with TRBD2. V gave up 6 bases and J gave up 5 bases; unmatched junction bases: 19. CDR1 is DFQATT and CDR2 is SNEGSKA in the germline V gene (reference sequence). CDR3 length: 18 residues. The CDR3 is CSARSESLAGGPGETQYF. In nucleotides, the CDR3 is TGCAGTGCCAGATCAGAGTCCCTAGCGGGAGGGCCCGGTGAGACCCAGTACTTC.

Ten or more counts support this clonotype. The chain has TRBV12-3 or TRBV12-4 and TRBJ2-2; 14 bases align to TRBD2. The ends lost 5 bases at V and 7 bases at J; junction bases unmatched: 6. The CDR3 length is 16 residues. The CDR3 DNA follows: TGTGCCAGCAGTCTGGGACTAGCGGGAGTGGACGGGGAGCTGTTTTTT. This gives the protein CASSLGLAGVDGELFF.

The chain has TRBV9 and TRBJ2-2; D not resolved. The CDR3 spans 13 residues. In germline, CDR1 is SGDLS, CDR2 YYNGEE. Trimming stripped 1 base from V and 6 bases from J, with 7 bases between. DNA for the CDR3: TGTGCCAGCAGCGTAATGTCGTCCGGGGAGCTGTTTTTT. Encoded protein: CASSVMSSGELFF.

The gene calls are TRBV20-1 and TRBJ1-2; D uncertain. The germline V gene has CDR1 DFQATT and CDR2 SNEGSKA (reference sequence). V lost 3 bases and J lost 3, with 11 bases in between. This CDR3 comprises 13 residues. The CDR3 is CSASGGVDYGYTF. DNA of the CDR3: TGCAGTGCTAGTGGAGGTGTGGACTATGGCTACACCTTC.

As to this clonotype: Possible read error: a much larger clone is one base away. The rearrangement uses TRBV24-1 and TRBJ2-2; 7 nucleotides align to TRBD1. The CDR3 extends over 14 amino acids. Per the germline V gene, CDR1 is KGHDR and CDR2 is SFDVKD. This chain's CDR3 is CATKGTVDTGEPFF. Here the CDR3 DNA reads TGTGCCACCAAAGGGACAGTGGACACCGGGGAGCCGTTTTTT.

This clonotype was seen repeatedly, ten times or more. The rearrangement joins TRBV10-2 to TRBJ1-2; D gene uncertain. V lost 2 bases, J lost 4 bases, and 8 bases lay in between. The CDR3 is 13 amino acids. The germline CDR1 and CDR2 sequences are WSHSY and SAAADI. The CDR3 reads CASSETSAYGYTF. Written as DNA, the CDR3 is TGCGCCAGCAGTGAGACTTCAGCCTATGGCTACACCTTC.

This clonotype was counted at least ten times. CDR3 loop: CASSELRSGLSSYEQYF. The CDR3 nucleotides read TGTGCCAGCAGTGAATTACGGTCGGGGTTAAGCTCCTACGAGCAGTACTTC. The chain links TRBV2 to TRBJ2-7, with D maybe TRBD2 (5 bases). The length of the CDR3 is 17 residues. Germline V lookup: CDR1 SNHLY, CDR2 FYNNEI. With 2 bases removed from V and 0 bases from J, the gap between germline ends came to 17 bases.

V and J are TRBV2 and TRBJ2-3, with 9 bases matching TRBD1. Unmatched junction bases numbered 10, after V lost 9 bases and J lost 0 bases. The CDR3 totals 16 residues. Germline values: CDR1 SNHLY, CDR2 FYNNEI. The CDR3 protein is CASLFLDRGSTDTQYF. The DNA for the CDR3 is TGTGCCAGTTTATTTTTGGACAGGGGCAGCACAGATACGCAGTATTTT.

This clonotype was recorded a few times. This chain uses TRBV20-1 with TRBJ1-4, with TRBD1 matching 11 bases. CDR1 is DFQATT and CDR2 is SNEGSKA in the germline V gene (reference sequence). V lost 3 bases and J lost 0; bases outside the gene matches: 6. The CDR3 contains 17 residues. CDR3 in DNA: TGCAGTGCTAGTGCCGGGACAGGGGGTACAACTAATGAAAAACTGTTTTTT. Its protein is CSASAGTGGTTNEKLFF.

V usage is TRBV20-1 and J usage is TRBJ2-5; D might be TRBD2 (5 bases). The V end was cut by 6 bases, the J end by 1 base, with 18 bases between. Germline V gene lookup returns CDR1 DFQATT and CDR2 SNEGSKA (reference sequence). This CDR3 is 15 amino acids long. The CDR3 bases are TGCAGTGCCACAAAGGTGGGAGAAACCCAAGAGACCCAGTACTTC. Protein sequence: CSATKVGETQETQYF.

This chain connects TRBV2 to TRBJ2-7; 10 nucleotides match TRBD2. The V segment lost 5 bases and the J segment 7 bases; nucleotides outside the gene matches: 11. CDR1 and CDR2 from the germline V gene are SNHLY and FYNNEI. The CDR3 runs 15 residues. The CDR3 DNA reads TGTGCCAGCAGTTACCGGGCTAGCGGGAGCGGTGAGCAGTACTTC. Translation gives CASSYRASGSGEQYF.

Worth noting for this clonotype: This clone may be a read error of a much larger clone one base away. The rearrangement uses TRBV2 and TRBJ2-2, with 7 positions matching TRBD1. CDR1 is SNHLY and CDR2 is FYNNEI in the germline V gene. The CDR3 has 14 amino acids. Here the CDR3 reads CANSESGQTGELFF. The CDR3 DNA is TGTGCCAACAGTGAATCGGGACAGACCGGGGAGCTGTTTTTT. The full variable domain, with the rest looked up from reference TRBV2 and TRBJ2-2, is EPEVTQTPSHQVTQMGQEVILRCVPISNHLYFYWYRQILGQKVEFLVSFYNNEISEKSEIFDDQFSVERPDGSNFTLKIRSTKLEDSAMYFCANSESGQTGELFFGEGSRLTVL.

This chain uses TRBV18 with TRBJ2-1, with 7 bases aligning to TRBD2. CDR1 is KGHSH, CDR2 LQKENI, per germline. The CDR3 totals 16 residues. Trimming took 2 bases from V and 3 from J; bases not matched to a gene: 7. The CDR3 here is CASSPALGGVYNEQFF. In DNA form, the CDR3 reads TGTGCCAGCTCACCAGCACTGGGGGGGGTCTACAATGAGCAGTTCTTC.

J is TRBJ2-7 and V is TRBV9, with D possibly TRBD2 on 6 matching bases. Germline V lookup: CDR1 SGDLS, CDR2 YYNGEE. Trimming pared 0 bases from V and 3 bases from J, leaving 13 bases between. The CDR3 is made up of 15 amino acids. Here the CDR3 DNA reads TGTGCCAGCAGCGTAGATGCTCCGGGACTCTACGAGCAGTACTTC. Translated, it gives CASSVDAPGLYEQYF.

The chain combines TRBV28 with TRBJ2-3, with 7 positions matching TRBD1. The germline V gene encodes CDR1 MDHEN and CDR2 SYDVKM. The junction had 5 bases not matched to a gene; V was cut back by 4 bases and J by 1 base. The CDR3 loop spans 15 amino acids. CDR3 sequence (DNA): TGTGCCAGCAGTTCTCCGGGGACAGGCACAGATACGCAGTATTTT. Its protein is CASSSPGTGTDTQYF. The variable domain in full, with the rest retrieved from reference TRBV28 and TRBJ2-3, is DVKVTQSSRYLVKRTGEKVFLECVQDMDHENMFWYRQDPGLGLRLIYFSYDVKMKEKGDIPEGYSVSREKKERFSLILESASTNQTSMYLCASSSPGTGTDTQYFGPGTRLTVL.

This clonotype was counted many times. The genes are TRBV6-1 and TRBJ2-4; D may correspond to TRBD1 or TRBD2 (5 bases each). The CDR3 is 22 residues long. Trimming removed 4 bases at V and 0 bases at J, with 31 bases between. The germline V gene encodes CDR1 MNHNS and CDR2 SASEGT. CDR3 sequence (DNA): TGTGCCAGCAGTGTCCCTTGGGTGGGTCGACGGGACGAAGACCTAGCCAAAAACATTCAGTACTTC. It translates to CASSVPWVGRRDEDLAKNIQYF.

The chain recombines TRBV30 with TRBJ2-5; 10 bases agree with TRBD2. The V and J ends lost 4 bases and 5 bases, in that order; junction bases with no gene match: 13. The CDR3 length is 16 residues. CDR1 is GTSNPN, CDR2 SVGIG, per germline (reference sequence). CDR3 sequence reads: CAWNLASGRRGETQYF. Written as DNA, the CDR3 is TGTGCCTGGAATTTGGCTAGCGGGAGACGGGGGGAGACCCAGTACTTC. Drawing the rest from reference TRBV30 and TRBJ2-5, the complete variable domain is SQTIHQWPATLVQPVGSPLSLECTVEGTSNPNLYWYRQAAGRGLQLLFYSVGIGQISSEVPQNLSASRPQDRQFILSSKKLLLSDSGFYLCAWNLASGRRGETQYFGPGTRLLVL.

This clonotype was observed many times. The CDR3 spells CASGYSQGYEQYF. The CDR3 nucleotides are TGTGCCAGCGGGTACTCCCAGGGTTACGAGCAGTACTTC. The chain joins TRBV6-5 to TRBJ2-7; D possibly corresponds to TRBD1 (5 bases). V shed 8 bases and J shed 4 bases, with 15 bases lying between them. In germline, CDR1 is MNHEY, CDR2 SVGAGI. The CDR3 is 13 residues long.

In this sample, this clonotype turned up many times. This chain joins TRBV15 and TRBJ2-7, with D possibly being TRBD1 (6 bases). V gave up 0 bases and J gave up 0 bases, with 12 bases separating them. From germline, CDR1 is LNHNV and CDR2 YYDKDF (reference sequence). This CDR3 comprises 16 residues. The CDR3 DNA follows: TGTGCCACCAGCAGAGAGAGCAAGGGGGACTCCTACGAGCAGTACTTC. Translation: CATSRESKGDSYEQYF.

This clonotype was seen at least ten times. The rearrangement links TRBV19 to TRBJ1-4; no definite D call. This CDR3 has 14 residues. Germline loops: CDR1 LNHDA, CDR2 SQIVND (reference sequence). V was shortened by 3 bases and J by 0 bases, with 5 bases between the two germline ends. The CDR3 nucleotides read TGTGCCAGTAGTATCGGGGCAACTAATGAAAAACTGTTTTTT. Protein: CASSIGATNEKLFF.

Ten or more counts support this clonotype. The rearrangement uses TRBV6-1 and TRBJ2-7; D call uncertain. This CDR3 region has 13 residues. V dropped 8 bases and J dropped 1 base, with 12 bases sitting between them. Germline CDR1 is MNHNS and CDR2 is SASEGT. The CDR3 protein is CASQVISSYEQYF. The CDR3, as DNA: TGTGCCAGCCAAGTAATCTCTTCCTACGAGCAGTACTTC.

The chain joins TRBV6-2 or TRBV6-3 to TRBJ2-3; the match to TRBD2 covers 8 bases. This CDR3 is 15 amino acids long. The ends lost 2 bases at V and 1 base at J; junction bases unmatched: 2. The germline V gene has CDR1 MNHEY and CDR2 SVGEGT. This chain's CDR3 is CASSYGLAGTDTQYF. Written as DNA, the CDR3 is TGTGCCAGCAGTTACGGACTAGCAGGCACAGATACGCAGTATTTT.

This clonotype was picked up a small number of times. The rearrangement links TRBV6-2 or TRBV6-3 to TRBJ1-6; no clear D gene. The length of the CDR3 is 13 residues. V lost 4 bases, J lost 7 bases, and 8 bases lay in between. Germline CDR1 MNHEY, CDR2 SVGEGT. The DNA for the CDR3 is TGTGCCAGCAGTTCGCCATGGAATTCACCCCTCCACTTT. This encodes CASSSPWNSPLHF.

This clonotype was counted only a few times. The chain carries TRBV19 and TRBJ1-1; D is ambiguous. Germline V gene lookup returns CDR1 LNHDA and CDR2 SQIVND (reference sequence). The CDR3 totals 14 residues. The V and J ends lost 5 bases and 1 base respectively, with 11 bases between them. CDR3 bases: TGTGCCAGTAGTCCTTGGGTACCGAACACTGAAGCTTTCTTT. This translates into CASSPWVPNTEAFF. The whole variable domain, remainder taken from reference TRBV19 and TRBJ1-1, is DGGITQSPKYLFRKEGQNVTLSCEQNLNHDAMYWYRQDPGQGLRLIYYSQIVNDFQKGDIAEGYSVSREKKESFPLTVTSAQKNPTAFYLCASSPWVPNTEAFFGQGTRLTVV.

This chain connects TRBV9 to TRBJ2-7; a possible D gene is TRBD2 (6 bases). From germline, CDR1 is SGDLS and CDR2 YYNGEE. V lost 4 bases and J lost 5, with 19 bases in between. This CDR3 has 15 residues. The CDR3 DNA follows: TGTGCCAGCAGCTCGAGGGTGGAGGGAGACAACGAGCAGTACTTC. Residues: CASSSRVEGDNEQYF.

This clonotype was counted ten times or more. V is TRBV28 and J is TRBJ2-7; 13 bases line up with TRBD2. CDR1 and CDR2 from the germline V gene are MDHEN and SYDVKM. The length of the CDR3 is 14 residues. Trimming at V came to 7 bases and at J to 3 bases, leaving 3 bases not matched to a gene. CDR3 sequence (DNA): TGTGCCAGCATCGGACTAGCGGGAGACTACGAGCAGTACTTC. This gives the protein CASIGLAGDYEQYF. The whole variable domain, remainder taken from reference TRBV28 and TRBJ2-7, is DVKVTQSSRYLVKRTGEKVFLECVQDMDHENMFWYRQDPGLGLRLIYFSYDVKMKEKGDIPEGYSVSREKKERFSLILESASTNQTSMYLCASIGLAGDYEQYFGPGTRLTVT.